A selection of T cell receptor beta chains follows, all from one sample in a study of cytomegalovirus exposure and HLA in healthy donors. This table comes from immunoSEQ multiplex PCR, and its TCRdb copy is limited to in-frame clones, with some not included. Altogether roughly 250,000 clones are present, around 87% being singletons, with the ten largest covering roughly 2.5%. The source material was PBMCs. These receptors all come from a man in his late teens or twenties in good health and CMV-seronegative. The conserved cysteine and the conserved F or W are not part of the CDR3 here. Fields, in order: V gene, CDR3 protein.

TRBV11-2,ASSQEVEKLF
TRBV28,ASSPGGAGYGYT
TRBV28,ASSSTPLPYEQY
TRBV27,ASSLSQIASGYEQY
TRBV7-9,ASSLVGQGADEQY
TRBV9,ASSRTSGGALYTQY
TRBV20-1,SARDRASTF
TRBV5-4,ASSLAPGVTMDIQY
TRBV10-2,ASSGGEYEQY
TRBV4-3,ASSQEGGQPTLH
TRBV28,ASSKQGSLNQPQH
TRBV4-3,ASSQSTGQNNEKLF
TRBV27,ASSLGQGSTYEQY
TRBV6-5,ASSYSSTGELF
TRBV15,ATSRDRFAGNTIY
TRBV5-6,ASSSGTSDEQF
TRBV10-1,ASSASQGYGYT
TRBV15,ATSRAGDSSSPLH
TRBV7-9,ASSHTTGSEQY
TRBV7-6,ASSLGFSYEQY
TRBV9,ASSVDTGPYYGYT
TRBV2,ARGGSGSTDTQY
TRBV28,ASSPGTGHNSPLH
TRBV5-1,ASSPSMGLAGINEQF
TRBV7-9,ASSFVGVDMNTEAF
TRBV5-4,ASSARLGTDTQY
TRBV27,ASSQRGGQGTQY
TRBV28,ASSREFRETQY
TRBV7-9,ASSSQIGTGGSYEQY
TRBV29-1,SVEGLAGEWDTQY
TRBV27,ASSYGVSYEQY
TRBV10-3,AISARSEGYT
TRBV6-5,ASVGITGVGYT
TRBV7-2,ASSWGDSTDTQY
TRBV7-2,ASSLANNSPLH
TRBV5-1,ASSPGAQLGGELF
TRBV11-2,ASSLEGGSQAAQY
TRBV5-4,ASSSGGLETQY
TRBV19,ASSIGTGYGYT
TRBV9,ASSRPGQINSPLH
TRBV6-6,ASSQQLTNSPLH
TRBV19,ASSTETGNQPQH
TRBV2,ASSEALRRRTEAF
TRBV5-1,ASSADRGNEQF
TRBV7-9,ASSDLGVREKLF
TRBV6-6,ASTNWTGKYEQY
TRBV9,ASSVGAQETQY
TRBV6-5,ASSYYGGPYEQY
TRBV18,ASSQTGQGPEAF
TRBV5-6,ASSLGTGGGRTEAF
TRBV18,ASSPGLAGDPQY
TRBV2,ATQRGSYEQY
TRBV2,ASGPDSNTDTQY
TRBV4-3,ASSQDRTSGSTDTQY
TRBV5-1,ASSFNPGQGIRGYT